This TCR beta chain was captured by sequencing in a study of cytomegalovirus exposure and HLA in healthy donors. Overall study results and limits: For most TCR sequences rarity was the rule, although some public TCRs occurred in many donors. The study flagged some 180 TCR beta chains as cytomegalovirus-associated.

From germline, CDR1 is MNHNS and CDR2 SASEGT. The junction had 5 bases not matched to a gene; V was cut back by 2 bases and J by 4 bases. The CDR3 contains 16 residues. Assay: immunoSEQ multiplex PCR; the TCRdb copy retains only in-frame clones and omits some. The sample carries 71,000 or so clones, 94% recorded once. Comment on this clone: As yet, its antigen is unknown.

This rearrangement joins TRBV6-1 to TRBJ2-3; 11 nucleotides match TRBD2. The specimen was PBMCs. This TCR was recovered from a woman aged 18-29 years in good health and CMV-seronegative. Here the CDR3 reads CASSERLAGGADTQYF. In DNA, the CDR3 is TGTGCCAGCAGTGAAAGGCTAGCGGGAGGTGCAGATACGCAGTATTTT.